Following are 18 T cell receptor beta chains from one sample sequenced in a study of T cells in Graves' hyperthyroidism and ophthalmopathy (dated by TCRdb to between 2017 and 2020). Receptor amplification or capture employed multiplex PCR. The instrument given in TCRdb is Illumina HiSeq 2000. TCR beta CDR3 regions were amplified from RNA transcripts. For the first round of RT-PCR on the TCR CDR3, the HTBI primer set was used together with the Qiagen OneStep RT-PCR kit. TCRdb trimmed the raw reads at Q25, called clones with MiXCR and kept productive beta chains. Rows merge per CDR3 protein into single entries with the most common DNA and genes. Here the sample has hundreds of thousands of distinct CDR3 sequences; about 14% occur a single time. More than 8.5% of the sample lies in the top ten. Sequenced material: blood. The receptors were gathered from a woman younger than 30 with Graves' hyperthyroidism.

This clonotype has a handful of counts. The rearrangement links TRBV27 to TRBJ2-2; D is uncertain. This CDR3 is built from 13 residues. The germline V gene has CDR1 MNHEY and CDR2 SMNVEV (reference sequence). Trimming stripped 5 bases from V and 4 bases from J, with 8 bases between. CDR3 bases: TGTGCCAGCAGTAAGAGGTCCACCGGGGAGCTGTTTTTT. The encoded protein is CASSKRSTGELFF.

This clonotype was counted at least ten times. The rearrangement uses TRBV18 and TRBJ2-7; 7 bases line up with TRBD1. J lost 5 bases, V lost 3 bases, and 4 bases had no gene match. CDR3 length equals 13 residues. Germline CDR1 KGHSH, CDR2 LQKENI. CDR3 DNA: TGTGCCAGCTCACCTCAAACAGGGGACGAGCAGTACTTC. It encodes CASSPQTGDEQYF. The full variable domain, rest sourced from reference TRBV18 and TRBJ2-7, is NAGVMQNPRHLVRRRGQEARLRCSPMKGHSHVYWYRQLPEEGLKFMVYLQKENIIDESGMPKERFSAEFPKEGPSILRIQQVVRGDSAAYFCASSPQTGDEQYFGPGTRLTVT.

The V gene is TRBV5-1, the J gene TRBJ2-1; D is unclear. The CDR3 extends over 17 amino acids. Trimming removed 0 bases from V and 4 bases from J, with 17 bases in between. CDR1 is SGHRS, CDR2 YFSETQ, per germline. CDR3 DNA: TGCGCCAGCAGCTTGGTCAGCCCCAATGGGTCATACAATGAGCAGTTCTTC. Translation gives CASSLVSPNGSYNEQFF.

CDR3: CASSDRAGGTYNEQFF. CDR3 sequence (DNA): TGCGCCAGCAGTGATAGAGCGGGAGGGACCTACAATGAGCAGTTCTTC. The chain combines TRBV10-2 with TRBJ2-1; 10 bases fit TRBD2. CDR3 length: 16 residues. The germline V gene encodes CDR1 WSHSY and CDR2 SAAADI. V dropped 3 bases and J dropped 2; count of bases not matched to a gene: 4.

The table lists this clonotype with many counts. This rearrangement joins TRBV5-6 to TRBJ2-2, with D possibly being TRBD2 (6 bases). Germline assignment: CDR1 SGHDT and CDR2 YYEEEE. Trimming removed 2 bases at V and 4 bases at J, with 9 bases between. This CDR3 is built from 14 residues. The CDR3 spells CASSFEGGTGELFF. CDR3 in DNA: TGTGCCAGCAGCTTTGAGGGAGGCACCGGGGAGCTGTTTTTT.

The sample holds many counts of this clonotype. The V gene is TRBV5-1, the J gene TRBJ2-3; the D gene could be TRBD1 or TRBD2 (5 bases each). The CDR3 contains 15 residues. The germline V gene has CDR1 SGHRS and CDR2 YFSETQ. Between the trimmed V and J ends, which lost 5 bases and 1 base, there was a span of 14 bases. Here the CDR3 DNA reads TGCGCCAGCAGTTTACACCGGGGCGGCACAGATACGCAGTATTTT. Translation gives CASSLHRGGTDTQYF.

This clonotype has more than one count but fewer than ten. The genes are TRBV7-9 and TRBJ1-3; D gene unclear. CDR1 is SEHNR, CDR2 FQNEAQ, per germline (reference sequence). Trimming removed 5 bases at V and 4 bases at J, with 9 bases between. This CDR3 is 13 amino acids long. CDR3 loop: CASSPSQGNTIYF. In DNA form, the CDR3 reads TGTGCCAGCAGCCCATCACAGGGAAACACCATATATTTT.

This chain joins TRBV14 and TRBJ2-1, with TRBD2 matching 10 bases. Germline V lookup: CDR1 SGHDN, CDR2 FVKESK. V was clipped by 4 bases and J by 5 bases; unmatched bases: 8. The length of the CDR3 is 16 residues. Here the CDR3 reads CASSPLLAGTHNEQFF. The CDR3 coding sequence is TGTGCCAGCAGCCCTTTACTAGCGGGAACCCACAATGAGCAGTTCTTC.

This clonotype was observed many times. This chain uses TRBV7-2 with TRBJ2-1; possibly TRBD1 or TRBD2 for D (5 bases each). Trimming pared 3 bases from V and 6 bases from J, leaving 12 bases between. The CDR3 extends over 14 amino acids. The germline CDR1 and CDR2 sequences are SGHTA and FQGNSA. CDR3 sequence reads: CASSLAAGANEQFF. In nucleotides, the CDR3 is TGTGCCAGCAGCTTGGCCGCCGGGGCCAATGAGCAGTTCTTC.

This clonotype has more than one count but fewer than ten. The chain carries TRBV30 and TRBJ2-1; 7 bases fit TRBD2. The germline V gene has CDR1 GTSNPN and CDR2 SVGIG (reference sequence). The V gene end was trimmed by 5 bases and the J gene end by 2 bases; junction bases not matched to a gene: 3. The CDR3 is 13 amino acids. The CDR3 DNA reads TGTGCCTGGCGACTAGCCCCCTACAATGAGCAGTTCTTC. This translates into CAWRLAPYNEQFF.

Ten or more counts support this clonotype. V is TRBV7-8 and J is TRBJ2-4; D unresolved. CDR1 and CDR2 from the germline V gene are SGHVS and FQNEAQ. This CDR3 comprises 20 residues. Trimming left V 0 bases short and J 0 bases short, with 21 bases between. This CDR3 reads CASSLAPLSQRTLAKNIQYF. CDR3 DNA sequence: TGTGCCAGCAGCTTAGCGCCCCTGTCACAGCGTACATTAGCCAAAAACATTCAGTACTTC.

With respect to this clonotype: This may stem from a read error, because a much larger clone lies one nucleotide away. The V and J genes are TRBV7-9 and TRBJ2-5; D unresolved. Germline CDR1 reads SEHNR; CDR2 reads FQNEAQ (reference sequence). Trimming cost V 3 bases and J 6 bases, with 17 bases left between them. The CDR3 length is 15 residues. The CDR3 here is CASSFQKRPAKTQYF. CDR3 sequence (DNA): TGTGCCAGCAGCTTCCAAAAGCGCCCAGCGAAGACCCAGTACTTC.

This clonotype was found many times. V gene TRBV30 combines with J gene TRBJ2-1; the match to TRBD2 covers 8 bases. The CDR3 sequence is 14 residues long. Trimming removed 1 base from V and 4 bases from J; junction bases left unmatched: 3. Germline V gene lookup returns CDR1 GTSNPN and CDR2 SVGIG (reference sequence). The CDR3 DNA reads as TGTGCCTGGAGTGGGATAGCGGGGTACAATGAGCAGTTCTTC. Translating it yields CAWSGIAGYNEQFF.

V usage is TRBV10-3 and J usage is TRBJ1-1; D is unclear. Germline values: CDR1 ENHRY, CDR2 SYGVKD. The CDR3 loop spans 14 amino acids. Trimming removed 4 bases from V and 4 bases from J, with 13 bases in between. For the CDR3, the DNA is TGTGCCATCAGTGTTGACCCGGGATCCACTGAAGCTTTCTTT. It specifies CAISVDPGSTEAFF.

This clonotype was found many times. The CDR3 is CASSEGPGLAGGLYEQYF. DNA for the CDR3: TGTGCCAGCAGTGAAGGACCGGGACTAGCGGGAGGGCTCTACGAGCAGTACTTC. This chain links TRBV2 with TRBJ2-7; 16 bases are shared with TRBD2. The CDR3 is 18 amino acids. The V and J ends lost 1 base and 3 bases, in that order; junction bases with no gene match: 6. The germline V gene encodes CDR1 SNHLY and CDR2 FYNNEI.

This clonotype was recorded many times. The chain has TRBV30 and TRBJ2-3; D not certain. CDR1 is GTSNPN and CDR2 is SVGIG in the germline V gene (reference sequence). The CDR3 is made up of 14 amino acids. V was clipped by 5 bases and J by 0 bases, with 12 bases between them. The CDR3 region has the DNA TGTGCCTGGTCCCAGGCAGCTAGCACAGATACGCAGTATTTT. The encoded protein is CAWSQAASTDTQYF.

This chain connects TRBV20-1 to TRBJ2-1, with D perhaps assigned TRBD1 or TRBD2 (6 bases each). CDR3 length equals 15 residues. Trimming pared 2 bases from V and 2 bases from J, leaving 13 bases between. Germline values: CDR1 DFQATT, CDR2 SNEGSKA (reference sequence). CDR3 residues: CSARKTGATYNEQFF. CDR3 nucleotide sequence: TGCAGTGCTAGAAAAACGGGGGCAACCTACAATGAGCAGTTCTTC.

V usage is TRBV11-2 and J usage is TRBJ2-7; D call uncertain. The CDR3 length is 13 residues. The germline gives CDR1 SGHAT, CDR2 FQNNGV. Trimming removed 0 bases from V and 7 bases from J, with 10 bases in between. The CDR3 DNA sequence: TGTGCCAGCAGCTTAGATCTGCCCGGAGAGCAGTACTTC. This gives the protein CASSLDLPGEQYF.